This T cell receptor beta chain was profiled in a study of molecular identifiers for immune sequencing clone quantification. Naive CD8 T cells were sorted as CD8+CD4-CCR7+CD45RA+. TCRdb reprocessed the PCR reads via MiXCR and lists one record per CDR3 protein. This table has more than 450,000 distinct CDR3 sequences, roughly 23% appearing once. Trimming pared 1 base from V and 3 bases from J, leaving 9 bases between. Germline assignment: CDR1 LGHNA and CDR2 YSLEER. This CDR3 has 14 residues. This clonotype was counted at least ten times. The clonotype was recovered from a human donor in good health. Some libraries in this study had Jurkat cell RNA spiked in. The J gene is TRBJ1-1, the V gene TRBV4-3; D gene ambiguous. Sequencing used naive CD8+ T cells from blood, with Jurkat cell RNA spiked in. The subset is: FACS-sorted CD8+CD4-CCR7+CD45RA+ naive T cells. Here the CDR3 DNA reads TGCGCCAGCAGCCAAGTGCTAGTGGACACTGAAGCTTTCTTT. Translation: CASSQVLVDTEAFF.